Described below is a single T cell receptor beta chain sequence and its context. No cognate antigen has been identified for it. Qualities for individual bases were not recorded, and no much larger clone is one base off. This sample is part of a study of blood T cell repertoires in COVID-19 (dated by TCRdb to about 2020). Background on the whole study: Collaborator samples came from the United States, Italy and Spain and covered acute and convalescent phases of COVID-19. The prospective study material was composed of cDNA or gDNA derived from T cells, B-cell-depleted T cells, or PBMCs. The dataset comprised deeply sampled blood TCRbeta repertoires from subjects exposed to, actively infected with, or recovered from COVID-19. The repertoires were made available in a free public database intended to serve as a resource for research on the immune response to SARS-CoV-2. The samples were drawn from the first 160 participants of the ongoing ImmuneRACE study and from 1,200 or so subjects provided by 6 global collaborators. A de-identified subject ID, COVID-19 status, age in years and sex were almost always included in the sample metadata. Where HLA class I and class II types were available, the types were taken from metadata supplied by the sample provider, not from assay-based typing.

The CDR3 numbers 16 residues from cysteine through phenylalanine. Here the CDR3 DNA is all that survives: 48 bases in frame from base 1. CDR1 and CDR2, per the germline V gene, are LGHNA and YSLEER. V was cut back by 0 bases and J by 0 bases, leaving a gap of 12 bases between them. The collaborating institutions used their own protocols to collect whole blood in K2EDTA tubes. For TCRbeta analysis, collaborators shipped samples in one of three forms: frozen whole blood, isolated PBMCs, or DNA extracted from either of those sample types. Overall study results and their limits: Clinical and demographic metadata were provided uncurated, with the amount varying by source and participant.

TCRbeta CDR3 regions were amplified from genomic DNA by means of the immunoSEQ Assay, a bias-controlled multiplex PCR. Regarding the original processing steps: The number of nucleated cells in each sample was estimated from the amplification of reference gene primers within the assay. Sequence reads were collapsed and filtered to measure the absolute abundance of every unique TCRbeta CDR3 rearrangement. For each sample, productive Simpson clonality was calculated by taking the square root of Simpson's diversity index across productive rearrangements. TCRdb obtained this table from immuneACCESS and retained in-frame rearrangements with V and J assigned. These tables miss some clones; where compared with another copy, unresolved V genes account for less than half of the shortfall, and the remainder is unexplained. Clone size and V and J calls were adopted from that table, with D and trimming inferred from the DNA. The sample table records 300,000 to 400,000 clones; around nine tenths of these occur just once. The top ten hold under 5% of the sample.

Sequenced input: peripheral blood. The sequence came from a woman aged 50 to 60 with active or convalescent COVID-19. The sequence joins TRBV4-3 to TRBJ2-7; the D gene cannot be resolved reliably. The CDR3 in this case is CASSQDPLDSSYEQYF. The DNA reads TGCGCCAGCAGCCAAGACCCACTTGATAGCTCCTACGAGCAGTACTTC.